The sequence of this T cell receptor beta chain was determined in a study of blood T cell repertoires in COVID-19 (TCRdb year 2020). Background for the entire study: Collaborator samples came from the United States, Italy and Spain and covered acute and convalescent phases of COVID-19. The repertoires were released in a freely available public database meant as a resource for research on the immune response to SARS-CoV-2. Subjects who had been exposed to COVID-19, were actively infected with it, or had recovered from it provided the deeply sampled blood TCRbeta repertoires that made up the dataset. Sample metadata almost always included a de-identified subject ID, COVID-19 status, age in years and sex. The prospective study material was composed of cDNA or gDNA derived from T cells, B-cell-depleted T cells, or PBMCs. The samples were drawn from the first 160 participants of the ongoing ImmuneRACE study and from about 1,200 subjects provided by 6 global collaborators. Where HLA class I and class II types were available, the types were taken from metadata supplied by the sample provider, not from assay-based typing.

What the study reported, not specific to this receptor: The quantity of clinical and demographic metadata differed by source and by participant and was supplied without curation.

A note on this clone: Its specific antigen is unknown. No base qualities exist here, and no much larger clone lies one base off it.

TCRbeta CDR3 regions were amplified from genomic DNA by means of the immunoSEQ Assay, a bias-controlled multiplex PCR. The authors' pipeline ran thus. The number of nucleated cells in each sample was estimated by amplification of reference gene primers within the assay. To quantify the absolute abundance of each unique TCRbeta CDR3 rearrangement, sequence reads were collapsed and filtered. For each sample, productive Simpson clonality was calculated by taking the square root of Simpson's diversity index across productive rearrangements. Drawn from immuneACCESS, this table holds only the in-frame rearrangements with V and J called that TCRdb kept. Clones are partly lost; checked studies trace under half to an unresolved V gene and leave the rest unexplained. The DNA was the basis for D and trimming; V, J and clone size are from that table. This sample has 150,000 to 200,000 clones in its table, and roughly 85% of those were observed once. The ten largest make up about 8.6% of the sample.

Trimming accounts for 4 bases at V and 0 bases at J, while the number of junction bases matched to no gene is 3. The CDR3 spans 16 residues, from the cysteine through the phenylalanine. Kept here is only the CDR3 DNA, which spans 48 bases and is read in frame from base 1. The germline V gene encodes CDR1 SGHNT and CDR2 YYREEE (reference sequence). Each collaborating institution followed its own protocols to collect whole blood in K2EDTA tubes. For TCRbeta analysis, collaborator samples were shipped as frozen whole blood, as isolated PBMCs, or as DNA extracted from either sample type. In this chain, TRBV5-4 is recombined with TRBJ1-6, with 8 junctional bases fitting TRBD1. Input material: peripheral blood. This TCR was recovered from a middle-aged man with active or convalescent COVID-19. The DNA reads as follows: TGTGCCAGCAGCCAAGACAGGGGCTCCTATAATTCACCCCTCCACTTT. Its protein product is CASSQDRGSYNSPLHF. Here the CDR3 is joined to the reference TRBV5-4 and TRBJ1-6 genes, and the full variable domain is: ETGVTQSPTHLIKTRGQQVTLRCSSQSGHNTVSWYQQALGQGPQFIFQYYREEENGRGNFPPRFSGLQFPNYSSELNVNALELDDSALYLCASSQDRGSYNSPLHFGNGTRLTVT.